The rows below give T cell receptor beta chains drawn from one sample of a study of technical replicates of blood from a handful of donors. Data came from immunoSEQ multiplex PCR; TCRdb stores just in-frame clones and leaves some out. The sample records under 85,000 clones, 85% to 95% being singletons. The specimen was T cells isolated from PBMCs. Source of these receptors: a human donor in good health. CDR3s include the opening cysteine and the closing phenylalanine or tryptophan. D genes are given only for firm matches. A row's size may be missing; if present it is once, few, many or a size class.

D gene	V gene	CDR3 length	clone size	J gene	CDR3 DNA	CDR3 protein
TRBD1	TRBV29-1	13	.	TRBJ1-2	TGCAGCGTTGATTTAGGGGGCGCGGATGGCTACACCTTC	CSVDLGGADGYTF
.	TRBV4-1	13	.	TRBJ2-7	TGCGCCAGCAGCCAAGTTGGAGGGTACGAGCAGTACTTC	CASSQVGGYEQYF
.	TRBV25-1	12	once	TRBJ1-1	TGTGCCAGCAGTGACCCGAAAACCTCGGTTTTCTTT	CASSDPKTSVFF
.	TRBV7-9	13	.	TRBJ1-2	TGTGCCACCGGGGACTTTACTAACTATGGCTACACCTTC	CATGDFTNYGYTF
.	TRBV19	16	.	TRBJ1-5	TGTGCCAGTATCGGCCCCAGACAGAACCTCAATCAGCCCCAGCATTTT	CASIGPRQNLNQPQHF
.	TRBV14	13	once	TRBJ2-1	TGTGCCAGCAGCCAAGATCCCCAGGCCCAGCAGTTCTTC	CASSQDPQAQQFF
TRBD1	TRBV19	15	.	TRBJ2-2	TGTGCCAGTAGTGGGACAGGAACGAACACCGGGGAGCTGTTTTTT	CASSGTGTNTGELFF
.	TRBV4-2	12	.	TRBJ2-1	TGTGCCAGCAGCCAAGATTTAAGCTGGCAGTTCTTC	CASSQDLSWQFF
.	TRBV6-1	15	.	TRBJ1-2	TGTGCCAGCAGTGAAATAAGGGCGGGTAACTATGGCTACACCTTC	CASSEIRAGNYGYTF
TRBD2	TRBV15	16	once	TRBJ2-2	TGTGCCACCAGCAGAGTGCTAGCGGGGAACACCGGGGAGCTGTTTTTT	CATSRVLAGNTGELFF
TRBD2	TRBV4-1	17	.	TRBJ2-1	TGCGCCAGCAGCCAACCGGAACTAGCGGGAGGCCTTGGTGAGCAGTTCTTC	CASSQPELAGGLGEQFF
.	TRBV4-1	18	.	TRBJ2-6	TGCGCCAGCAGCCAAGTTCTGGCGGGAAAACCTGGGGCCAACGTCCTGACTTTC	CASSQVLAGKPGANVLTF
TRBD2	TRBV28	12	.	TRBJ2-1	TGTGCCAGCAGCCTTCGGAGGGGAGGGATCATCTTC	CASSLRRGGIIF
TRBD1	TRBV28	17	.	TRBJ1-5	TGTGCCAGCAGTTTACGATCGGGACAGGGGAAGCCTCAGCCCCAGCATTTT	CASSLRSGQGKPQPQHF
.	TRBV27	13	.	TRBJ1-2	TGTGCCAGCAGTTTTCGACAGGCCGGCGGCTACACCTTC	CASSFRQAGGYTF
TRBD1	TRBV2	12	.	TRBJ2-5	TGTGCCAGCAGCACAGGGGGAGAGACCCAGTACTTC	CASSTGGETQYF
TRBD2	TRBV7-9	18	.	TRBJ2-1	TGTGCCAGCAGCCAAAAAGGAGTAGCGGGGGGGAACTACAATGAGCAGTTCTTC	CASSQKGVAGGNYNEQFF
.	TRBV25-1	13	.	TRBJ2-7	TGTGCCAGCAGTGACCATCTAAACTACGAGCAGTACTTC	CASSDHLNYEQYF
TRBD1	TRBV4-1	15	.	TRBJ1-4	TGCGCCAGCAGCCGATTGGACAGGGAGACTGAAAAACTGTTTTTT	CASSRLDRETEKLFF
.	TRBV10-2	14	.	TRBJ1-5	TGCGCCAGCAGTGAGACAGCAGTAGATCAGCCCCAGCATTTT	CASSETAVDQPQHF
.	TRBV6-5	15	.	TRBJ1-2	TGTGCCAGCAGTTACTCGCGGGGGGATCCCTATGGCTACACCTTC	CASSYSRGDPYGYTF
.	TRBV9	16	.	TRBJ1-1	TGTGCCAGCAGCGTGAGTACCCTAACAGAGAACACTGAAGCTTTCTTT	CASSVSTLTENTEAFF
TRBD2	TRBV4-2	15	.	TRBJ2-1	TGTGCCAGCAGCCATAGCGGGGGTTCCTACAATGAGCAGTTCTTC	CASSHSGGSYNEQFF
TRBD1	TRBV30	16	.	TRBJ1-4	TGTGCCTGGAGTGTACGATCGGGACAGCTTAATGAAAAACTGTTTTTT	CAWSVRSGQLNEKLFF
.	TRBV14	17	.	TRBJ2-3	TGTGCCAGCAGCCAGTCAAACAGAGGCTGGGGCGTGGATACGCAGTATTTT	CASSQSNRGWGVDTQYF
TRBD2	TRBV27	17	.	TRBJ2-7	TGTGCCTCCCGGTACCGGCTTACTAGCGGTGATACCTACGAGCAGTACTTC	CASRYRLTSGDTYEQYF
.	TRBV27	13	.	TRBJ1-2	TGTGCCAGCACCGCCGCGGGGGGCGCAGGCTACACCTTC	CASTAAGGAGYTF
.	TRBV5-1	13	.	TRBJ2-7	TGCGCCAGCAGCTATGACAGCTCCTACGAGCAGTACTTC	CASSYDSSYEQYF
TRBD2	TRBV28	14	.	TRBJ2-4	TGTGCCATACGAGCGGGAAGTGCCAAAAACATTCAGTACTTC	CAIRAGSAKNIQYF
.	TRBV5-4	14	.	TRBJ1-2	TGTGCCAGCAGCTTGCCCACAGCTAACTATGGCTACACCTTC	CASSLPTANYGYTF
TRBD2	TRBV7-9	16	.	TRBJ2-1	TGTGCCAGCAGCTACGGGACTAGCGGGATACACAATGAGCAGTTCTTC	CASSYGTSGIHNEQFF
.	TRBV4-1	17	.	TRBJ2-3	TGCGCCAGCAGCCTCATTCCGGAGGGGACTCCCACAGATACGCAGTATTTT	CASSLIPEGTPTDTQYF
TRBD1	TRBV10-3	14	.	TRBJ2-3	TGTGCCATTCGGGGCGGGACAGGGACAGATACGCAGTATTTT	CAIRGGTGTDTQYF
TRBD2	TRBV6-1	17	.	TRBJ2-7	TGTGCCAGCAGTGAAGCGCTTAAGGGTCAGCGGGGGCCGGAGCAGTACTTC	CASSEALKGQRGPEQYF
.	TRBV28	11	.	TRBJ1-2	TGTGCCAGCCTCGAGGGTCGCGGCTACACCTTC	CASLEGRGYTF
.	TRBV10-3	18	.	TRBJ2-7	TGTGCCATCAGTGAGTTCGGAGCCAGGGGCCAAGGGTCCTACGAGCAGTACTTC	CAISEFGARGQGSYEQYF
.	TRBV21-1	15	.	TRBJ1-1	TGTGCCAGCAGCTTCCCGACACCTGTGAACACTGAAGCTTTCTTT	CASSFPTPVNTEAFF
TRBD1	TRBV29-1	13	.	TRBJ1-2	TGCAGCGTCGGACAGGGGGTCGACTATGGCTACACCTTC	CSVGQGVDYGYTF
.	TRBV30	12	.	TRBJ2-1	TGTGCCCGCGGGACTCCCTCTTATGAGCAGTTCTTC	CARGTPSYEQFF
.	TRBV27	12	.	TRBJ2-1	TGTGCCAGCAGTCAAACGGACAGCGTCCAGTTCTTC	CASSQTDSVQFF
.	TRBV6-5	13	once	TRBJ1-1	TGTGCCAGCAGGACGGACAAAAACACTGAAGCTTTCTTT	CASRTDKNTEAFF